This TCR beta chain was retrieved from a study of T cell repertoires in cytomegalovirus infection. MiXCR, applied by TCRdb to the reads, yields one record per CDR3 protein. The profile shows over 150,000 distinct CDR3 sequences, around an eighth of them singletons. Trimming pared 4 bases from V and 4 bases from J, leaving 13 bases between. The CDR3 has 14 residues. Germline assignment: CDR1 MGHDK and CDR2 SYGVNS. This clonotype occurred many times. The antigen is unknown. Study observations and caveats: The study found HLA-C-restricted CMV-specific TCR beta clonotypes dominating the ex vivo response.

This rearrangement joins TRBV25-1 to TRBJ1-1; weak D call: TRBD1 (5 bases). The sequenced sample was PBMCs. This receptor was obtained from a human donor in good health (CMV status not recorded). Some clones in this sample may be carry-over from other donors' samples. The CDR3 bases are TGTGCCAGCAGTGGCGCAGGGCTTAGCACTGAAGCTTTCTTT. Residues: CASSGAGLSTEAFF.